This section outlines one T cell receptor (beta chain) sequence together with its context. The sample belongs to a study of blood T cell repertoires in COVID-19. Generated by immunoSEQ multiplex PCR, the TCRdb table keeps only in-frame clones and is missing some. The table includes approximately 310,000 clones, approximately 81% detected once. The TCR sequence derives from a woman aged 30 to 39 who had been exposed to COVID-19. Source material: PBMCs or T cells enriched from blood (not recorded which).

In DNA form, the CDR3 reads TGCGCCAGCAGATCTAGCGGGGGCACAGATACGCAGTATTTT. Its translation: CASRSSGGTDTQYF. This chain connects TRBV10-1 to TRBJ2-3; 9 nucleotides agree with TRBD2. V trimming: 6 bases; J trimming: 1 base; junction bases outside the gene matches: 2. The CDR3 is made up of 14 amino acids. Germline V lookup: CDR1 WNHNN, CDR2 SYGVQD (reference sequence).